The 6 T cell receptor beta chains given below trace back to one sample, sequenced in a study of T-cell reconstitution after alpha-beta-depleted transplantation in children. Preparation of the TCRbeta library involved a method that used unique molecular identifiers. TCRdb redid the calling of the PCR reads with MiXCR, one entry per CDR3 protein. The profile shows approximately 350,000 distinct CDR3 sequences, 10% to 15% of them singletons. The material was PBMCs, obtained from the stem cell graft. The receptors originated from a human donor who donated a stem cell graft to a child with Fanconi anemia.

This clonotype was seen a few times. The rearrangement uses TRBV5-5 and TRBJ2-1; no reliable D call. CDR3 length: 13 residues. Germline V gene sequence: CDR1 SGHKS, CDR2 YYEKEE (reference sequence). V shed 3 bases and J shed 7 bases, with 11 bases lying between them. CDR3 residues: CASSSWPQNEQFF. CDR3 coding DNA: TGTGCCAGCAGCTCCTGGCCTCAGAATGAGCAGTTCTTC.

This clonotype was detected only a few times. This clone may be a read error of a much larger clone one base away. This chain links TRBV11-2 with TRBJ2-7; D is ambiguous. The germline gives CDR1 SGHAT, CDR2 FQNNGV. There are 11 residues in the CDR3. V lost 4 bases and J 3 bases, leaving 4 bases between the germline ends. This CDR3 is CASSSDYEQYF. For the CDR3, the DNA is TGTGCCAGCAGCTCCGACTACGAGCAGTACTTC. The whole variable domain, filled in from reference TRBV11-2 and TRBJ2-7, reads EAGVAQSPRYKIIEKRQSVAFWCNPISGHATLYWYQQILGQGPKLLIQFQNNGVVDDSQLPKDRFSAERLKGVDSTLKIQPAKLEDSAVYLCASSSDYEQYFGPGTRLTVT.

The genes are TRBV3-1 and TRBJ2-5; D is ambiguous. The CDR3 length is 15 residues. Germline V CDR1 and CDR2: LGHDT, YNNKEL (reference sequence). V lost 1 base and J 5 bases, leaving 14 bases between the germline ends. The CDR3 here is CASSQVAGVRETQYF. The CDR3 region has the DNA TGTGCCAGCAGCCAAGTGGCCGGAGTACGGGAGACCCAGTACTTC.

This clonotype was recorded a few times. The chain uses TRBV5-5 and TRBJ1-1; D is uncertain. CDR1 and CDR2 (germline): SGHKS, YYEKEE (reference sequence). The V end was cut by 6 bases, the J end by 4 bases, with 16 bases between. This CDR3 is 14 amino acids long. CDR3 bases: TGTGCCAGCATCCGGGTAGCTGATGTCACTGAAGCTTTCTTT. Translated, it gives CASIRVADVTEAFF.

A few counts support this clonotype. Written as DNA, the CDR3 is TGCGCCAGCAGCCAAACCGGCCCCATGGGTGAAAAACTGTTTTTT. Translation gives CASSQTGPMGEKLFF. This chain connects TRBV4-3 to TRBJ1-4; D uncertain. Germline CDR1 LGHNA, CDR2 YSLEER. V lost 2 bases to trimming and J lost 7 bases, with 14 bases between them. The CDR3 has 15 residues.

The chain links TRBV14 to TRBJ2-2; D is unclear. The CDR3 is 15 residues long. Germline CDR1 and CDR2: SGHDN and FVKESK. V shed 5 bases and J shed 3 bases, with 13 bases lying between them. Here the CDR3 reads CASSGEITYTGELFF. CDR3 sequence (DNA): TGTGCCAGCAGCGGAGAAATAACTTACACCGGGGAGCTGTTTTTT.